The clone carrying this T cell receptor (beta chain) ranks as medium-sized. The antigen is undetermined. The same CDR3 can be traced to other DNA sequences in this sample. The method was immunoSEQ multiplex PCR; TCRdb's version includes in-frame clones alone and lacks a portion of them. This sample yields roughly 45,000 clones, of which 84% are seen a single time; 14% to 15% belongs to the top ten. This entry is derived from a study of OX40 agonist ivuxolimab in advanced cancers. Looking at the study overall: An agonistic anti-OX40 (CD134) antibody, ivuxolimab, was used to treat the patients. Patients with hepatocellular carcinoma, melanoma, renal cell or head and neck cancer made up the dose-escalation patients. Findings and caveats of the study: Expanded peripheral T cells had an undetermined antigen specificity.

The sample consisted of CD4+ or CD8+ T cells sorted from blood, taken in a trial of the OX40 agonist ivuxolimab. The sequence came from an adult with an advanced solid tumor such as melanoma, head and neck, liver or kidney cancer.

CDR3 DNA sequence: TGCAGCGTTGCAGGTCTCGGTGGCTACACCTTC. It translates to CSVAGLGGYTF. V usage is TRBV29-1 and J usage is TRBJ1-2; D call uncertain. CDR1 and CDR2 (germline): SQVTM, ANQGSEA. CDR3 length: 11 amino acids. The V end lost 4 bases, the J end lost 7 bases, and 10 bases lay between the germline ends.